The source of this TCR beta chain is a study of blood T cell repertoires in COVID-19. Across the whole study: Acute and convalescent COVID-19 specimens originated in the United States, Italy and Spain.

Everyone who took part was 18 to 89 years old, and they came from some 23 US areas. Cohorts were assigned according to the clinical history that participants reported. Before they entered the study, exposed participants had met a COVID-19 case within 2 weeks. This CDR3 is 12 amino acids long. CDR1 is ENHRY and CDR2 is SYGVKD in the germline V gene. The V end was cut by 3 bases, the J end by 5 bases, with 7 bases between. Repertoires were generated with immunoSEQ multiplex PCR, while TCRdb's copy carries only in-frame clones and drops some. The table has about 270,000 clones, approximately 90% seen once.

V is TRBV10-3 and J is TRBJ1-1, with unresolved D. The sequence was obtained from a man in his forties who had been exposed to COVID-19. The sequencing input was PBMCs or T cells enriched from blood (not recorded which). The CDR3 nucleotides read TGTGCCATCAGTGACGGGAAAACTGAAGCTTTCTTT. It yields the protein CAISDGKTEAFF.